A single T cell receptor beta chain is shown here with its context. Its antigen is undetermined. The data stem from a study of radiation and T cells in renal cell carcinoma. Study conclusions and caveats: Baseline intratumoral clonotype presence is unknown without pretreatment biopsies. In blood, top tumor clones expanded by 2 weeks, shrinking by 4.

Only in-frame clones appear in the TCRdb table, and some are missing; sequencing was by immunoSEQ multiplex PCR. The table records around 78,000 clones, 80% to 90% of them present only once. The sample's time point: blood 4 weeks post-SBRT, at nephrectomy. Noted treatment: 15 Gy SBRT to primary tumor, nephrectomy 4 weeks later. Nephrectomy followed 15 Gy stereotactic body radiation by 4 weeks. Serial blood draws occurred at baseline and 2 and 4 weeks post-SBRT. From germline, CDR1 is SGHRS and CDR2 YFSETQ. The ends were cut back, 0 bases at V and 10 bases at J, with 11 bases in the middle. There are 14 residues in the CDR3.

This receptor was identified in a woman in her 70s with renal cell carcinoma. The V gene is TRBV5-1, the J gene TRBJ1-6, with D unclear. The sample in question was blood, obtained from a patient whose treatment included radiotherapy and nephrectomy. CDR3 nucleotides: TGCGCCAGCAGCTTGGGGCAGGCGGGATCACCCCTCCACTTT. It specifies CASSLGQAGSPLHF.